This T cell receptor beta chain was retrieved from a study of cytomegalovirus exposure and HLA in healthy donors (dated by TCRdb to 2015 to 2018). Study-wide context: According to a later analysis, one platform produced both the 120 validation repertoires and the roughly 640 repertoires of the first cohort. The aim of the study was to test whether cataloging public T cell receptors could identify signatures of past pathogen exposure. Along with the approximately 700-subject first cohort, a separate validation cohort of approximately 110 different subjects was used. The study combined high-throughput TCR immunosequencing, statistical association of individual TCRs with disease status, and machine learning to predict cytomegalovirus infection status. Study-wide conclusions, independent of this receptor: The authors suggested that the approach could potentially be generalized to other disease states and immunological phenotypes. The classifier was reported to diagnose cytomegalovirus status with high specificity and sensitivity in both the original cohort and the validation cohort. The study gave a list of about 160 TCR beta chains associated with cytomegalovirus. In vitro tests confirmed that a few of the cytomegalovirus-associated TCR beta chains recognize cytomegalovirus antigens. A later analysis had no HLA typing for the validation cohort, so co-occurrence there was scored across all 110 or so repertoires. Of the cluster scores, 94% were above 0 in a later analysis, which found that TCRs clustered in the first cohort also tended to co-occur in the 95 to 150 validation repertoires. Most TCR sequences were observed very rarely across donors, whereas some public TCRs were present in many individuals.

Separate from the approximately 670-subject first cohort, the validation cohort of about 120 subjects was the group to which the donors belonged. CDR1 and CDR2 are read off the germline V gene as SGDLS and YYNGEE. The CDR3 covers 16 residues, taking in both the cysteine and the phenylalanine. The sequence is cut down to CDR3 DNA, 48 bases in frame from base 1. V was cut back by 4 bases and J by 1 base, leaving a gap of 17 bases between them. The protocol used for the library was the immunoSEQ multiplex PCR assay. In the original analysis: A statistical classification framework was built for diagnosing cytomegalovirus status from the catalog of TCR beta chain sequences. Not all clones reach the TCRdb copy of this immuneACCESS table, which keeps in-frame sequences only. Checked studies attribute under half of the gap to unresolved V genes and leave the rest unexplained. The DNA was the basis for D and trimming; V, J and clone size are from that table. In all, the sample holds about 130,000 clones, and around nine tenths of those were seen once. The top ten hold 1.2% to 1.5% of the sample.

This clone was seen only once. The antigen this receptor binds is unknown. The input lacks base qualities; no much larger clone sits a single base away. The sample consisted of PBMCs. This clonotype originated in a man between 25 and 39 years old in good health and CMV-seronegative. Recombination connected TRBV9 to TRBJ1-1; a confident D gene designation cannot be given. The DNA sequence is TGTGCCAGCAGCCCCCGGAGCGGGAGTGGGAACACTGAAGCTTTCTTT. Its protein reads: CASSPRSGSGNTEAFF.